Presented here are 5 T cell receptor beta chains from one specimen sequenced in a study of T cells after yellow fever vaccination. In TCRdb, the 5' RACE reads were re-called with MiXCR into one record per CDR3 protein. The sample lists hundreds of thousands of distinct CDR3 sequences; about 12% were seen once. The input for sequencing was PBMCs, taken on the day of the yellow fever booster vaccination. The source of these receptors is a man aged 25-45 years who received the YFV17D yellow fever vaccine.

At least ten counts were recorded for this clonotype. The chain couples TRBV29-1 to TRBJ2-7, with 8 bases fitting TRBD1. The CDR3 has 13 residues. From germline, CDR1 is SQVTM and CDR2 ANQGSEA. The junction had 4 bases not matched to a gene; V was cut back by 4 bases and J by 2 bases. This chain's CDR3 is CSVAQGVTYEQYF. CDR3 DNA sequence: TGCAGCGTTGCACAGGGGGTAACCTACGAGCAGTACTTC.

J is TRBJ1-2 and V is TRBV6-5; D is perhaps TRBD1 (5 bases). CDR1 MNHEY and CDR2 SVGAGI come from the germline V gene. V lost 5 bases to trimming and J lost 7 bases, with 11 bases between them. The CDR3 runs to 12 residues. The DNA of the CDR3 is TGTGCCAGCAGTCCAGGGATGGGTGGCTACACCTTC. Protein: CASSPGMGGYTF.

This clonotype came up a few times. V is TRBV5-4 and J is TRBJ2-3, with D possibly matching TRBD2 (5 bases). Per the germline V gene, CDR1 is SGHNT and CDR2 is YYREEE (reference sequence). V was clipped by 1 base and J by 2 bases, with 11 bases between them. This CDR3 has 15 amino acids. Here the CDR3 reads CASSLTLATTDTQYF. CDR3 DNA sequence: TGTGCCAGCAGCTTGACGTTAGCGACCACAGATACGCAGTATTTT.

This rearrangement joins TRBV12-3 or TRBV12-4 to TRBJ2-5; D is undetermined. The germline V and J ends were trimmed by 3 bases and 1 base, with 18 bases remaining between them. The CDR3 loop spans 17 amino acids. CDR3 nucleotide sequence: TGTGCCAGCAGTTTTTCCAGTCTGGCGAGTCCCCAAGAGACCCAGTACTTC. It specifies CASSFSSLASPQETQYF.

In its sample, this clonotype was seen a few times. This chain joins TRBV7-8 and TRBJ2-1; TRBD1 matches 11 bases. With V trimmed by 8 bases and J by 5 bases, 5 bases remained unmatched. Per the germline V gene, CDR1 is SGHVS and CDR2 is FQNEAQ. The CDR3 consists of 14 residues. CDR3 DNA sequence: TGTGCCAGCCAAGGACAGGGGGCCCACAATGAGCAGTTCTTC. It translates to CASQGQGAHNEQFF.